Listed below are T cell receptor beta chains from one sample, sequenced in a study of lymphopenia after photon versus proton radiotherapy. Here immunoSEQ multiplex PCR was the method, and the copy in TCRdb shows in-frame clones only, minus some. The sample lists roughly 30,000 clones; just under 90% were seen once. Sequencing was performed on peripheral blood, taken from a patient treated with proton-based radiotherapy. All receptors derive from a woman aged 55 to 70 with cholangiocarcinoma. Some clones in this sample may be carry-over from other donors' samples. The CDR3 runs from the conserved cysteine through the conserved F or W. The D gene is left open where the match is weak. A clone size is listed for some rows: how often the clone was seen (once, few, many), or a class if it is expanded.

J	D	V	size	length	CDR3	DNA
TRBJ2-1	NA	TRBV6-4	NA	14	CASSPLGGYNEQFF	TGTGCCAGCAGCCCTTTGGGCGGGTACAATGAGCAGTTCTTC
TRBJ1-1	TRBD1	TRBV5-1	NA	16	CASSSFGTGANTEAFF	TGCGCCAGCAGCTCTTTCGGGACAGGGGCGAACACTGAAGCTTTCTTT
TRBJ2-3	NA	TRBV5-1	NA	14	CASRVGASTDTQYF	TGCGCCAGCAGGGTGGGGGCTAGCACAGATACGCAGTATTTT
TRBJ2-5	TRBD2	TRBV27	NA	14	CASRSGGALETQYF	TGTGCCAGCAGGAGCGGGGGGGCTCTCGAGACCCAGTACTTC
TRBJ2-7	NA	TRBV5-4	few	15	CASSPPGTESDEQYF	TGTGCCAGCAGCCCACCCGGGACCGAAAGTGACGAGCAGTACTTC
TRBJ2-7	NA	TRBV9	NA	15	CASSPADLWSYEQYF	TGTGCCAGCAGCCCAGCGGACCTTTGGTCCTACGAGCAGTACTTC
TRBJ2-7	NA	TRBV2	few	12	CASSLTLYEQYF	TGTGCCAGCAGCCTAACACTGTACGAGCAGTACTTC
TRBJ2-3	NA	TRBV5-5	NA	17	CASSLALGRASTDTQYF	TGTGCCAGCAGCTTGGCCTTGGGCAGGGCCTCCACAGATACGCAGTATTTT
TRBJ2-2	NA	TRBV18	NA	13	CASSGQNTGELFF	TGTGCCAGCTCAGGGCAGAACACCGGGGAGCTGTTTTTT
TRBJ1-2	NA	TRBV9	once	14	CASSVGGTNYGYTF	TGTGCCAGCAGCGTAGGAGGGACTAACTATGGCTACACCTTC
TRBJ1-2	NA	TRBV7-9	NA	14	CASTLGSFDYGYTF	TGTGCCAGCACCCTGGGAAGCTTCGACTATGGCTACACCTTC
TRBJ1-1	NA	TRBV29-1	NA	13	CSGTGQLNTEAFF	TGCAGCGGGACTGGACAGCTGAACACTGAAGCTTTCTTT
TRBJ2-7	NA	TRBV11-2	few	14	CASSLGAQSAEQYF	TGTGCCAGCAGCCTAGGTGCCCAGTCGGCGGAGCAGTACTTC
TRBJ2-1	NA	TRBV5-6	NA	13	CASSFREGNEQFF	TGTGCCAGCAGCTTTCGAGAAGGCAATGAGCAGTTCTTC
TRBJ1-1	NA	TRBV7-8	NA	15	CASSLVLRSNTEAFF	TGTGCCAGCAGCTTAGTCCTACGCTCGAACACTGAAGCTTTCTTT
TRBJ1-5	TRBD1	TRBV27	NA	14	CASNPAGGIQPQHF	TGTGCCAGCAACCCAGCAGGGGGGATTCAGCCCCAGCATTTT
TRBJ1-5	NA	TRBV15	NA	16	CATSRPLGFGNQPQHF	TGTGCCACCAGCAGACCCCTCGGGTTCGGCAATCAGCCCCAGCATTTT
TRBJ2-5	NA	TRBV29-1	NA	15	CSVEDRVTPQETQYF	TGCAGCGTTGAAGATCGGGTAACACCCCAAGAGACCCAGTACTTC
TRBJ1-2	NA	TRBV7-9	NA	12	CASSSPGHGYTF	TGTGCCAGCAGCAGCCCAGGGCATGGCTACACCTTC